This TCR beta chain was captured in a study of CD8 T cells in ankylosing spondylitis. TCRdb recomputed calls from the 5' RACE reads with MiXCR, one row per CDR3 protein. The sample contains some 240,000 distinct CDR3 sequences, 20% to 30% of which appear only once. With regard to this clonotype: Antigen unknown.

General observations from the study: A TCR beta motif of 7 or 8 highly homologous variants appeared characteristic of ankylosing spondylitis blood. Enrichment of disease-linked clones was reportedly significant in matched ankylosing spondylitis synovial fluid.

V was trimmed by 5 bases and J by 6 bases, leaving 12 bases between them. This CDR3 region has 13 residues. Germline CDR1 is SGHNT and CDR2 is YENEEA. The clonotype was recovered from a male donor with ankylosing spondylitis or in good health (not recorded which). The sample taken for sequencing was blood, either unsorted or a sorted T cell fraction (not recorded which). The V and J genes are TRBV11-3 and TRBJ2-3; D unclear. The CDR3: CASSIHGRDTQYF. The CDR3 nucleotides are TGTGCCAGCAGCATCCATGGTCGGGATACGCAGTATTTT.